The TCR beta chain under discussion was sequenced for a study of STAT3 mutations in large granular lymphocyte leukemia. The sample holds one count of this clone. As yet, its antigen is unknown. This CDR3 comprises 17 residues. The germline CDR1 and CDR2 sequences are SGHTA and FQGNSA. V lost 5 bases and J lost 3; bases outside the gene matches: 13. Assay: immunoSEQ multiplex PCR; the TCRdb copy retains only in-frame clones and omits some. The profile shows about 42,000 clones, roughly 81% of them singletons. Study outcomes and limitations: A small but highly pathogenic clone may have been missed. Every T-cell large granular lymphocyte leukemia patient had at least one immunodominant TCR beta clonotype.

The V and J genes are TRBV7-2 and TRBJ2-3, with 8 bases fitting TRBD2. This receptor was identified in a human donor with T large granular lymphocyte leukemia. Some clones in this sample may be carry-over from other donors' samples. Sequencing was carried out using PBMCs. The CDR3 here is CASSPPSGGGGTDTQYF. The CDR3 DNA follows: TGTGCCAGCAGCCCCCCGTCCGGGGGGGGAGGGACAGATACGCAGTATTTT. The full variable domain, completed using reference TRBV7-2 and TRBJ2-3, is GAGVSQSPSNKVTEKGKDVELRCDPISGHTALYWYRQSLGQGLEFLIYFQGNSAPDKSGLPSDRFSAERTGGSVSTLTIQRTQQEDSAVYLCASSPPSGGGGTDTQYFGPGTRLTVL.